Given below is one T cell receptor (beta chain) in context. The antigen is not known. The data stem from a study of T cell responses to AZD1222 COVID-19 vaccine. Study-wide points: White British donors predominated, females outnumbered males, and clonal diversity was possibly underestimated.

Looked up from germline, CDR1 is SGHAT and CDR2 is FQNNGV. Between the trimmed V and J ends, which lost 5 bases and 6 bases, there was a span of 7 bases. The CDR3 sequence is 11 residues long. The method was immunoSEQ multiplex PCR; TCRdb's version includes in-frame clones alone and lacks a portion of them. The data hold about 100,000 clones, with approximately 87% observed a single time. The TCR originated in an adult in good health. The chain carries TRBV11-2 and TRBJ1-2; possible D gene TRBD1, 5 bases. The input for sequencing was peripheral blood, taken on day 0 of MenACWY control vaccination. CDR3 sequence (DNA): TGTGCCAGCAGCGTAGGGGATGGCTACACCTTC. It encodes CASSVGDGYTF.